These T cell receptor beta chains were read from a single sample in a study of control samples from healthy donors and cancer patients. This table comes from immunoSEQ multiplex PCR, and its TCRdb copy is limited to in-frame clones, with some not included. The sample has roughly 120,000 clones, around nine tenths seen once. The sequenced sample was blood. The source is a woman in her forties or fifties in good health. Each CDR3 is given with its conserved first and last residue.

j_gene | v_gene | CDR3aa
TRBJ1-4 | TRBV27 | CASSLKGNEKLFF
TRBJ1-3 | TRBV19 | CASSMSLTGNTIYF
TRBJ2-3 | TRBV30 | CARGLSTDTQYF
TRBJ2-3 | TRBV24-1 | CATSDSVGTGWPDTQYF
TRBJ2-3 | TRBV5-6 | CASSSLDTQYF
TRBJ1-5 | TRBV19 | CASSMILNQPQHF
TRBJ2-1 | TRBV27 | CASTLSGTSGYNEQFF
TRBJ2-4 | TRBV5-6 | CASSPLKRGENIQYF
TRBJ2-1 | TRBV4-3 | CASSQSRTSGDNEQFF
TRBJ2-3 | TRBV19 | CASSPGTGKGSDTQYF
TRBJ2-1 | TRBV9 | CASSVPPNGTGVHNEQFF
TRBJ1-6 | TRBV4-3 | CASSQDSTGIGSPLHF
TRBJ1-1 | TRBV12-3/TRBV12-4 | CASSLRKDTEAFF
TRBJ1-2 | TRBV7-3 | CASSSQGDYGYTF
TRBJ2-1 | TRBV7-3 | CASSLTSGRASYNEQFF
TRBJ1-5 | TRBV3-1/TRBV3-2 | CASSQGTHTMSNQPQHF
TRBJ2-1 | TRBV7-7 | CASSKATSGSGNEQFF
TRBJ2-3 | TRBV19 | CASTARAAAADTQYF
TRBJ2-5 | TRBV25-1 | CASTLQETQYF
TRBJ1-2 | TRBV29-1 | CSVEMQGADYGYTF
TRBJ2-2 | TRBV30 | CAWSGSGRKTGELFF
TRBJ2-5 | TRBV25-1 | CASSEGNRVKTQYF
TRBJ2-1 | TRBV30 | CAWSVDGSSYNEQFF
TRBJ1-2 | TRBV13 | CASTWRGNYGYTF
TRBJ1-4 | TRBV6-5 | CASSSGQGNEKLFF
TRBJ2-3 | TRBV27 | CASSLGTLGTDTQYF